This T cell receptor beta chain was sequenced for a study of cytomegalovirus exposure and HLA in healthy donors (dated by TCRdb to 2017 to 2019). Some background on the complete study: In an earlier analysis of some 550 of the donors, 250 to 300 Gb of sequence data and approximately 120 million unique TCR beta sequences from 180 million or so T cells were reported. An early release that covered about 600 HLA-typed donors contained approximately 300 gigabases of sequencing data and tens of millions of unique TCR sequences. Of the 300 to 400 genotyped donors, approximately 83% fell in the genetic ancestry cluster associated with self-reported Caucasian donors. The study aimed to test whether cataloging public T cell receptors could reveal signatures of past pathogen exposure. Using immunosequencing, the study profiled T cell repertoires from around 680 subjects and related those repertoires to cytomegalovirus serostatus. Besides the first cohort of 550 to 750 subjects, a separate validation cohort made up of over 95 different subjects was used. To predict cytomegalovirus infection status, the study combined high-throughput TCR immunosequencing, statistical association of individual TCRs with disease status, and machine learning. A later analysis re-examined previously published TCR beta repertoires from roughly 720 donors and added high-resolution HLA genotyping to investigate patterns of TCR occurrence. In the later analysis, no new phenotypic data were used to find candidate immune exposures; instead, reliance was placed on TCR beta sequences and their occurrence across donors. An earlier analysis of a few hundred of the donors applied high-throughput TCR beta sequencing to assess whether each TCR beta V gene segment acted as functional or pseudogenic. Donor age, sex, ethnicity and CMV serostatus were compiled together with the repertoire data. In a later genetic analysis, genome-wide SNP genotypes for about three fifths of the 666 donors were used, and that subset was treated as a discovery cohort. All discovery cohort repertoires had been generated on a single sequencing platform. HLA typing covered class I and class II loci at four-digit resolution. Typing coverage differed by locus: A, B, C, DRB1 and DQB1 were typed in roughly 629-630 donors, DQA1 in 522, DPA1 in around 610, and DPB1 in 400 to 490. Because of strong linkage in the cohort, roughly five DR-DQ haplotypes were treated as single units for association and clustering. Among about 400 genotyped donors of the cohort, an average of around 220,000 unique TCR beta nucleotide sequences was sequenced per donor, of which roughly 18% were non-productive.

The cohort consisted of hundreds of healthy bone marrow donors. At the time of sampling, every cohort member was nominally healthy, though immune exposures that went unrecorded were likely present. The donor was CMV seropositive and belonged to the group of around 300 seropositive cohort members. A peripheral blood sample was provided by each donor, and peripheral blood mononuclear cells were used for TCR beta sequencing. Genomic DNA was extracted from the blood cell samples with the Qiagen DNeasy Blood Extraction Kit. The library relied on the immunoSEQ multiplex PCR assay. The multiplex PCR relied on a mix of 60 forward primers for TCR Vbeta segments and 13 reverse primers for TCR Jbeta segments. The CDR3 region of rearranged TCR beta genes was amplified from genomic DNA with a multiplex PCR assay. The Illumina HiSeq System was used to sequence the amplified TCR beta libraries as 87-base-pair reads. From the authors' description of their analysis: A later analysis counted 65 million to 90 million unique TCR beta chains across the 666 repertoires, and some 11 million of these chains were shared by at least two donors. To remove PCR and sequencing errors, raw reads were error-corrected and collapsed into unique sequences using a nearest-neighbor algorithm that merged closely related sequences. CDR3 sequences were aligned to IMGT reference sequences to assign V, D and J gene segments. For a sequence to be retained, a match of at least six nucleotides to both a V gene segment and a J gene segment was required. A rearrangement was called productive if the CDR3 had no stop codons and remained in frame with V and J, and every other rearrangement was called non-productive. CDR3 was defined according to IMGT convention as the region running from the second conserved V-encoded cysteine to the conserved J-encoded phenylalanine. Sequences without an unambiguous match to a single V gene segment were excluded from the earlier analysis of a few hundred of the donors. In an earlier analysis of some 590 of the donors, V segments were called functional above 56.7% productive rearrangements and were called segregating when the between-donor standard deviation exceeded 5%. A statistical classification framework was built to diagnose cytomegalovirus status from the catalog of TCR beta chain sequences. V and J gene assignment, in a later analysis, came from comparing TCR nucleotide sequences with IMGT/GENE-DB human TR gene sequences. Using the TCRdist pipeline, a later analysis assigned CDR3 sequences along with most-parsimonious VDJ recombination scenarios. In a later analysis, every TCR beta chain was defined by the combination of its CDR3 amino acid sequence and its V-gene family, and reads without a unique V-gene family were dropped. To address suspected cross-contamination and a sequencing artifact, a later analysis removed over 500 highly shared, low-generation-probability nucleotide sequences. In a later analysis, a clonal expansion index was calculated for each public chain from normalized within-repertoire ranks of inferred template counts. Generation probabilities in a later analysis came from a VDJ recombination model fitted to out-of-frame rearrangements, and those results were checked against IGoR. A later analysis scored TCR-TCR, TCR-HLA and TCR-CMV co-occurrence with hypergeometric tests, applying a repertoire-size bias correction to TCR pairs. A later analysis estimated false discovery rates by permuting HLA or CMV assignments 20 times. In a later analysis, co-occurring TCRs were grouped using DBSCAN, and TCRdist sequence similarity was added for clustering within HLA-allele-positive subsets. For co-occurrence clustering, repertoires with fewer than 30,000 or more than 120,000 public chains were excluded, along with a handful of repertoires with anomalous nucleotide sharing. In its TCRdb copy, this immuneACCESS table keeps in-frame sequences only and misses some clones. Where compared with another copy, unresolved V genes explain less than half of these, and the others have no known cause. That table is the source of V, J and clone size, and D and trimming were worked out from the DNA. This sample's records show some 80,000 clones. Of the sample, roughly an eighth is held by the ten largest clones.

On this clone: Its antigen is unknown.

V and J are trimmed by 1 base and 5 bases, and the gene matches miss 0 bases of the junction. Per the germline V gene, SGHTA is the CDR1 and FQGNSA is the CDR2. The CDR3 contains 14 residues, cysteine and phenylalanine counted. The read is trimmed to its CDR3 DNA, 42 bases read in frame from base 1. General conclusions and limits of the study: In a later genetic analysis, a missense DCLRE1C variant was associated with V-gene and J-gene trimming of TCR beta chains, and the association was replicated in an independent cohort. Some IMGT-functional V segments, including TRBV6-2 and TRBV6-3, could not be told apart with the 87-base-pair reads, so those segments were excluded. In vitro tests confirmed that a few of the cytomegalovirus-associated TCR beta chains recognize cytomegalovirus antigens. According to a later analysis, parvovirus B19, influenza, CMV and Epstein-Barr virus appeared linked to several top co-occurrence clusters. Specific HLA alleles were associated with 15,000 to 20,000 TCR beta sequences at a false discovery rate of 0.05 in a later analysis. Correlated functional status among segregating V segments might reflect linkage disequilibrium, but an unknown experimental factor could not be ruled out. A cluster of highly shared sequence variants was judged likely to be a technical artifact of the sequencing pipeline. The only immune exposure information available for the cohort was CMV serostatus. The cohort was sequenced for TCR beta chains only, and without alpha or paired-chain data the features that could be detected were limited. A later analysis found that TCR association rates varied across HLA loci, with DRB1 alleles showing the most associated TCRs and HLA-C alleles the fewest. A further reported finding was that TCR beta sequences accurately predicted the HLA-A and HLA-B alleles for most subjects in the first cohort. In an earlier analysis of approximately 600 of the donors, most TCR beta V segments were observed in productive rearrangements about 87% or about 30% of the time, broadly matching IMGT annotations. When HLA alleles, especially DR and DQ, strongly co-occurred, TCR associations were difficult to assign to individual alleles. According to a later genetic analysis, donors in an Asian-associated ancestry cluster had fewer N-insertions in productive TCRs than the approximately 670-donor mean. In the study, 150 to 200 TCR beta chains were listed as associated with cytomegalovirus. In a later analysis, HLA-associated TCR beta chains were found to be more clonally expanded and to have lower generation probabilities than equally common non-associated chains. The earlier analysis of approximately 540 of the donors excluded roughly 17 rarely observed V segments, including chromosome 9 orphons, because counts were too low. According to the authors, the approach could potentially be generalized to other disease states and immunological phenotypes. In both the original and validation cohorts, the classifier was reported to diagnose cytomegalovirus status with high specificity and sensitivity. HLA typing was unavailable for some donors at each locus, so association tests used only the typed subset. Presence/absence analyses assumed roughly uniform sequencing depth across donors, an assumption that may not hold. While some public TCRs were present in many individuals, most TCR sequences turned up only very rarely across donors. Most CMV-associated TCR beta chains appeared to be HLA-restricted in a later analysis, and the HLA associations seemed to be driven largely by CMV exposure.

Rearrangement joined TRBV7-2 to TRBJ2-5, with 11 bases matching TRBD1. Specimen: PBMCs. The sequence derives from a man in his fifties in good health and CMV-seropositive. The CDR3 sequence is CASSLGDRGETQYF. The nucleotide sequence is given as TGTGCCAGCAGCTTAGGGGACAGGGGGGAGACCCAGTACTTC. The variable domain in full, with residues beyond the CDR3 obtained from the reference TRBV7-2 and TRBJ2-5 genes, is GAGVSQSPSNKVTEKGKDVELRCDPISGHTALYWYRQSLGQGLEFLIYFQGNSAPDKSGLPSDRFSAERTGGSVSTLTIQRTQQEDSAVYLCASSLGDRGETQYFGPGTRLLVL.